This T cell receptor (beta chain) stems from a study of shared clonotypes between healthy human individuals. Study-level information: Researchers assigned three CD4 naive, three CD4 memory, two CD8 naive and one CD8 memory plate to each donor.

On this clone: Its target is unknown.

Using immunoSEQ multiplex PCR, the repertoire was profiled, and TCRdb retains in-frame clones only, with some absent. The table shows millions of clones, with about 92% occurring only once. General study results and limits: In four donors, 4.5% to 5.5% of naive CD4 clonotypes appeared in common. Non-shared clonotypes had lower generation probabilities than those shared by all four donors.

The naive CD8 fraction comprised CD45RO-negative cells positively selected for CCR7 and excluded terminally differentiated effector memory CD45RA+ cells. Per the germline V gene, CDR1 is SGHRS and CDR2 is YFSETQ. The CDR3 has 13 amino acids. V gave up 3 bases and J gave up 5 bases, with 8 bases separating them. V gene TRBV5-1 combines with J gene TRBJ2-2; D is perhaps TRBD1 (6 bases). Sequencing was carried out using naive CD8+ T cells from PBMCs. This receptor was taken from a man aged 18-30 years in good health. Some clones in this sample may be carry-over from other donors' samples. CDR3 region: CASSWTATGELFF. CDR3 DNA sequence: TGCGCCAGCAGCTGGACAGCAACCGGGGAGCTGTTTTTT.